This T cell receptor (beta chain) is from a study of OX40 agonist ivuxolimab in advanced cancers. For the study at large: Patients' therapy was ivuxolimab, an antibody that acts as an agonist of OX40 (CD134). Dose-escalation patients were diagnosed with hepatocellular carcinoma, melanoma, renal cell cancer or head and neck cancer. Whole-study findings and limits: The antigen specificity of the peripheral T cells (those that were expanded) was not determined.

This CDR3 region has 13 residues. The germline V gene has CDR1 GTSNPN and CDR2 SVGIG (reference sequence). Trimming removed 5 bases from V and 4 bases from J; junction bases left unmatched: 6. A word on this clone: Its antigen remains unknown.

Clones were sequenced by immunoSEQ multiplex PCR, and TCRdb holds only the in-frame ones, with some missing. The sample carries roughly 60,000 clones, around 88% recorded once. Anyone with autoimmune disease history or systemic immunosuppression was excluded. The sample in question was CD4+ or CD8+ T cells sorted from blood, obtained in a trial of the OX40 agonist ivuxolimab. The chain links TRBV30 to TRBJ1-2, with TRBD1 matching 8 bases. The receptor was isolated from an adult with an advanced solid tumor such as melanoma, head and neck, liver or kidney cancer. This CDR3 reads CAWSTGARYGYTF. The CDR3 nucleotides are TGTGCCTGGTCGACAGGGGCGCGCTATGGCTACACCTTC.